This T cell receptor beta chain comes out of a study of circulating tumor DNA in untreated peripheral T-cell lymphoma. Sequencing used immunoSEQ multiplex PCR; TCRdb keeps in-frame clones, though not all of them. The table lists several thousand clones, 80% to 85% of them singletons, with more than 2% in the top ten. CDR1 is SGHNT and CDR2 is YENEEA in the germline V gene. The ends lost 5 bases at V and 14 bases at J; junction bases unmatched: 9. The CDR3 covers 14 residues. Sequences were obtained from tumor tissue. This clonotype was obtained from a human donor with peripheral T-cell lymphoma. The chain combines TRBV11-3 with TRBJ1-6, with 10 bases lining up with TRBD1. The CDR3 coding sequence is TGTGCCAGCAGCGGGACAGGGGACGTTTCGGCCCTCCACTTT. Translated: CASSGTGDVSALHF.